Sequencing of this T cell receptor beta chain was carried out in a study of blood T cell repertoires in COVID-19. Study overall: PBMCs, B-cell-depleted T cells, or T cells provided the cDNA or gDNA that made up the material.

Original processing notes: Amplified reference gene primers provided the basis for estimating nucleated cell counts. Using immunoSEQ multiplex PCR, the repertoire was profiled, and TCRdb retains in-frame clones only, with some absent. That table gives V, J and clone size, and the DNA gave D and trimming. The repertoire has roughly 190,000 clones, about 83% of them found once; the top ten carry roughly 2.9%. The V segment lost 0 bases and the J segment 9 bases; nucleotides outside the gene matches: 4. Germline-derived CDR1 and CDR2 are SGHRS and YFSETQ. The CDR3 sequence is 15 residues long. The clonotype originates from a man in his forties or fifties with active or convalescent COVID-19. This sequence joins TRBV5-1 and TRBJ1-6, with 9 nucleotides matching TRBD1. The source material was peripheral blood. CDR3 nucleotides: TGCGCCAGCAGCTTGGGGGGACAGGGAGTTTCACCCCTCCACTTT. Its protein product is CASSLGGQGVSPLHF.